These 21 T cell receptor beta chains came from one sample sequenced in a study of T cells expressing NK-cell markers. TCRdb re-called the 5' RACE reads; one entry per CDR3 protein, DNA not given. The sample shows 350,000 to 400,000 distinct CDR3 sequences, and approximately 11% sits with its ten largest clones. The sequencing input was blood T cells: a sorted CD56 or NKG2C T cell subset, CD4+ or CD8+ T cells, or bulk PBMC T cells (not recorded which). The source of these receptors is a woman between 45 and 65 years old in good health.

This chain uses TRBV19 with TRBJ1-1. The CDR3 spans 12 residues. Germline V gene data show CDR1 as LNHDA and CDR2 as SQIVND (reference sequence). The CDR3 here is CASSTPPGRPFF.

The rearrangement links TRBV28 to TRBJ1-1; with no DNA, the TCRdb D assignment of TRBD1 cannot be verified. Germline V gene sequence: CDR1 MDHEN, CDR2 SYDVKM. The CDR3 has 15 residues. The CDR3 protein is CASSGTGQGETEAFF.

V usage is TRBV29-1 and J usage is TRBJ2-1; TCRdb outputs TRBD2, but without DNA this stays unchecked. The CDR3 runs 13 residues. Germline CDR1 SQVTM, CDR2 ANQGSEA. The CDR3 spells CSVGGRIDNEQFF.

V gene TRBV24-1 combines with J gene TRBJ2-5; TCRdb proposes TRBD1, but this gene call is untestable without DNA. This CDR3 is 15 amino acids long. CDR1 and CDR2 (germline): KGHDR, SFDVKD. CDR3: CATSPGGTPEETQYF.

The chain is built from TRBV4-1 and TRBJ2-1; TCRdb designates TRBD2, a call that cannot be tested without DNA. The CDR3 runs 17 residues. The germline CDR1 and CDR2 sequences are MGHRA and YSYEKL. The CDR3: CASSQETGTSGRARQFF.

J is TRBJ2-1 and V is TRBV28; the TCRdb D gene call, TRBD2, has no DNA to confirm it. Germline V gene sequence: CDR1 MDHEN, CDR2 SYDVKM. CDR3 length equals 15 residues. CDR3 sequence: CASSGLRAIGNEQFF.

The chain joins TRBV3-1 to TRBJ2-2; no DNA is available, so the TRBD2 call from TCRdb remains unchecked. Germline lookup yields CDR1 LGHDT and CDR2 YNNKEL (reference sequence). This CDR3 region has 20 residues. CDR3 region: CASSPTLPSGRPANTGELFF. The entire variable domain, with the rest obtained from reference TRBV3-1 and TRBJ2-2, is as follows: DTAVSQTPKYLVTQMGNDKSIKCEQNLGHDTMYWYKQDSKKFLKIMFSYNNKELIINETVPNRFSPKSPDKAHLNLHINSLELGDSAVYFCASSPTLPSGRPANTGELFFGEGSRLTVL.

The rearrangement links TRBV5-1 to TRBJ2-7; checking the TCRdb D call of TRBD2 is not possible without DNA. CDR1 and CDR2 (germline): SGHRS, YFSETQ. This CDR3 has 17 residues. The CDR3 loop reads CASSLGSGSTLVEEQYF.

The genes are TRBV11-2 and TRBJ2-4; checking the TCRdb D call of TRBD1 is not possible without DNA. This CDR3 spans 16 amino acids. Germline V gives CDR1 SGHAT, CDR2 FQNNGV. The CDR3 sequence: CASSPVMGQEKNIQYF.

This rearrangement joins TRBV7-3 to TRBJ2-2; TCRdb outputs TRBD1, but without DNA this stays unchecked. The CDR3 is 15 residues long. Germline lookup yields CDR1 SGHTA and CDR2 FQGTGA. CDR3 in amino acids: CASSPGTGGVGELFF.

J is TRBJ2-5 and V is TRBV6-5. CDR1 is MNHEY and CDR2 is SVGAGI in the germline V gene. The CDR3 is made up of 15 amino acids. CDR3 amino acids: CASSYSPGNQETQYF.

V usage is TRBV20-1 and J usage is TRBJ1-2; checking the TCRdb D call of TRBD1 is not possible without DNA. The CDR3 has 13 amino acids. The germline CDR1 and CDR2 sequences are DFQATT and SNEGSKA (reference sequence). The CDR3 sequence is CSASTPLGYGYTF.

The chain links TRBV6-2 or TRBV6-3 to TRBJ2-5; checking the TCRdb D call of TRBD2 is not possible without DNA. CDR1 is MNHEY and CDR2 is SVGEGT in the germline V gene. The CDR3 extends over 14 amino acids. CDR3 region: CASRPTSGPETQYF.

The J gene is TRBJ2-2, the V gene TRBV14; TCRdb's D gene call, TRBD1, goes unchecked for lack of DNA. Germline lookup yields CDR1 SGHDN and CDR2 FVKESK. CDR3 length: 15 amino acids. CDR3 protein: CASRRGLGNTGELFF.

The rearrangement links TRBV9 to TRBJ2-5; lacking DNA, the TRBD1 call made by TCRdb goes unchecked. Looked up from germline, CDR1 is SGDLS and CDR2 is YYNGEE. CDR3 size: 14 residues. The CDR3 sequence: CASSVGGQGETQYF. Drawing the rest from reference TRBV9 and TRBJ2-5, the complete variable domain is DSGVTQTPKHLITATGQRVTLRCSPRSGDLSVYWYQQSLDQGLQFLIQYYNGEERAKGNILERFSAQQFPDLHSELNLSSLELGDSALYFCASSVGGQGETQYFGPGTRLLVL.

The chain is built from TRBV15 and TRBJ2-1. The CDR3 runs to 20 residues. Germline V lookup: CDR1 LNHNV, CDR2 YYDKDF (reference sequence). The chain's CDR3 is CATSREPVSLSANPYNEQFF.

The chain's CDR3 is CASRDGLAEFLGSRTDTQYF. V is TRBV12-3 or TRBV12-4 and J is TRBJ2-3; as DNA is missing, the TRBD2 call by TCRdb cannot be tested. There are 20 residues in the CDR3.

Here the CDR3 reads CASSYGSNEQFF. The rearrangement links TRBV27 to TRBJ2-1. CDR1 and CDR2 (germline): MNHEY, SMNVEV (reference sequence). CDR3 length: 12 residues.

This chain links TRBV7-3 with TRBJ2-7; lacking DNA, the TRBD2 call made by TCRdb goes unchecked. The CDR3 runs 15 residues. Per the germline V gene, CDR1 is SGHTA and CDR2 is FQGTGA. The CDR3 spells CASSPGLAGHYEQYF.

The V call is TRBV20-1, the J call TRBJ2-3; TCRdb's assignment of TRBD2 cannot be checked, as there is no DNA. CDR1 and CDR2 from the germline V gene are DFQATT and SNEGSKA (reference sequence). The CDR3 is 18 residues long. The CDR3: CSARGASGRAYGTDTQYF.

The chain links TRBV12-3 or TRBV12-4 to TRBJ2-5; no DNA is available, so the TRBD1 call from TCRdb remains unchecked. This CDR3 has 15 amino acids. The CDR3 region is CASLSTLLGGETQYF.